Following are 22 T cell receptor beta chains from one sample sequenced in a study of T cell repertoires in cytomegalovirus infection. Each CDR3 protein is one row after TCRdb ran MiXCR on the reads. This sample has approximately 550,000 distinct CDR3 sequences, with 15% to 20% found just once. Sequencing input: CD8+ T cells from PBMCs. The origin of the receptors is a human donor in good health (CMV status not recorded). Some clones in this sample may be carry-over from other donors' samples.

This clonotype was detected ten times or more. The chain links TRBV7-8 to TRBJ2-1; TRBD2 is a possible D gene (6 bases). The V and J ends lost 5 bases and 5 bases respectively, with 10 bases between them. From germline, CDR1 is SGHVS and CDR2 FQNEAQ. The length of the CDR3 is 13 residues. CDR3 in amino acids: CASSRRGHNEQFF. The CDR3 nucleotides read TGTGCCAGCAGCCGGCGGGGCCACAATGAGCAGTTCTTC.

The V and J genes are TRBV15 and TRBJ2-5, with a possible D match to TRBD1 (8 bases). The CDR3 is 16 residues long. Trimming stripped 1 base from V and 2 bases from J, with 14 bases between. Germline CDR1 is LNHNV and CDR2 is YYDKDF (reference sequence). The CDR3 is CATSRVGQGGQETQYF. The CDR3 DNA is TGTGCCACCAGCAGAGTAGGACAGGGAGGGCAAGAGACCCAGTACTTC. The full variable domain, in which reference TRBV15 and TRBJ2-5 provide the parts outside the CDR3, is DAMVIQNPRYQVTQFGKPVTLSCSQTLNHNVMYWYQQKSSQAPKLLFHYYDKDFNNEADTPDNFQSRRPNTSFCFLDIRSPGLGDTAMYLCATSRVGQGGQETQYFGPGTRLLVL.

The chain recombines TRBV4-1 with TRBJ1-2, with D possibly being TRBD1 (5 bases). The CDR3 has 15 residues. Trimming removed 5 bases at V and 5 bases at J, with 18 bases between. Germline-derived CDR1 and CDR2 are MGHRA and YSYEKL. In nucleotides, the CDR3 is TGCGCCAGCAGCGATACGACAGCGTACTCTTATGGCTACACCTTC. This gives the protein CASSDTTAYSYGYTF.

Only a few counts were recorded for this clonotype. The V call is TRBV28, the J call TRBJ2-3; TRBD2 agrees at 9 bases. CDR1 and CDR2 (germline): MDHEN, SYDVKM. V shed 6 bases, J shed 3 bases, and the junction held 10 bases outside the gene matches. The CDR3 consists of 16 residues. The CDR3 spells CASSPLGTSQTDTQYF. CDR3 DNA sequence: TGTGCCAGCAGCCCCTTGGGGACTAGCCAGACAGATACGCAGTATTTT.

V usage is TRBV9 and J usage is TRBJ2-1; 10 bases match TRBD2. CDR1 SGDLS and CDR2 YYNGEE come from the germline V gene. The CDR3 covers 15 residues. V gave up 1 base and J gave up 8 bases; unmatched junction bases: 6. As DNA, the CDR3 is TGTGCCAGCAGCGTACGGACTAGCGGACACGATGAGCAGTTCTTC. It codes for CASSVRTSGHDEQFF. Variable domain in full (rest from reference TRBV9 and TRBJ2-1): DSGVTQTPKHLITATGQRVTLRCSPRSGDLSVYWYQQSLDQGLQFLIQYYNGEERAKGNILERFSAQQFPDLHSELNLSSLELGDSALYFCASSVRTSGHDEQFFGPGTRLTVL.

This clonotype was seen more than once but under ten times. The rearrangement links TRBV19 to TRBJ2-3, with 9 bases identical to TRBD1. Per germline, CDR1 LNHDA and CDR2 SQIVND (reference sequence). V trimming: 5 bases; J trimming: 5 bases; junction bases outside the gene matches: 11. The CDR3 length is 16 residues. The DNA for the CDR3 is TGTGCCAGTAGTCCGGGGACAGGGCGAGGTGAAGATACGCAGTATTTT. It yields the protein CASSPGTGRGEDTQYF.

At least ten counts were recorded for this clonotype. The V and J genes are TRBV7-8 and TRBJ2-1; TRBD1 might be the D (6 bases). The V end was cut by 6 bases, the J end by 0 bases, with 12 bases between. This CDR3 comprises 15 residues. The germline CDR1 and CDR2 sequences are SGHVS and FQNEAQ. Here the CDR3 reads CASSNDRFSYNEQFF. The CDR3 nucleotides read TGTGCCAGCAGTAACGACAGGTTCTCCTACAATGAGCAGTTCTTC.

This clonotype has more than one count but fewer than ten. CDR3 amino acids: CASSLAPGSNTEAFF. The DNA of the CDR3 is TGCGCCAGCAGCTTGGCACCGGGGTCGAACACTGAAGCTTTCTTT. The chain recombines TRBV5-1 with TRBJ1-1; D unclear. Germline V gene lookup returns CDR1 SGHRS and CDR2 YFSETQ. Deletions cut 0 bases from V and 1 base from J, with 10 bases between. The CDR3 loop spans 15 amino acids.

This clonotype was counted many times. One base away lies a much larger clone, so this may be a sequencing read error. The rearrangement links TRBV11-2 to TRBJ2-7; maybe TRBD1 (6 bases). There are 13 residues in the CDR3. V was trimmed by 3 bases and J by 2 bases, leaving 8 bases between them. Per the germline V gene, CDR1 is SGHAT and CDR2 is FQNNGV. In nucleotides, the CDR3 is TGTGCCAGCAGCTTTTACAGGGCCTACGAGCAGTACTTC. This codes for CASSFYRAYEQYF.

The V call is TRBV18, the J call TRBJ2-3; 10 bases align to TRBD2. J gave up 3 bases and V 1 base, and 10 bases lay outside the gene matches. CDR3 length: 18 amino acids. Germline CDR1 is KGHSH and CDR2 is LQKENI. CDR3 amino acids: CASSPRSGGAAWTDTQYF. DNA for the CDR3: TGTGCCAGCTCACCACGGAGCGGGGGGGCCGCGTGGACAGATACGCAGTATTTT.

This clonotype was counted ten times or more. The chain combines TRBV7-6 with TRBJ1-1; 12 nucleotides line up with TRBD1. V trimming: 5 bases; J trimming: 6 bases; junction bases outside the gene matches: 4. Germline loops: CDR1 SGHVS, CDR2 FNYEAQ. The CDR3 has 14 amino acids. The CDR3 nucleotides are TGTGCCAGCAGCGCGGGACAGGGGGCTTCTGAAGCTTTCTTT. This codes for CASSAGQGASEAFF.

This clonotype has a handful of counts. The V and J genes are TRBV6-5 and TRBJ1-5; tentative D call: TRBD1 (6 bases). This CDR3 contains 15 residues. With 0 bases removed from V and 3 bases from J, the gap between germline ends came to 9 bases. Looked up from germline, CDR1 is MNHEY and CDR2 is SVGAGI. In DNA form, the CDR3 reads TGTGCCAGCAGTTACTCGCAGGGGTCCAATCAGCCCCAGCATTTT. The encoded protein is CASSYSQGSNQPQHF.

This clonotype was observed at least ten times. Here the CDR3 DNA reads TGTGCCAGCAAGTTGCGGGAGGGCACAGATACGCAGTATTTT. It codes for CASKLREGTDTQYF. The rearrangement uses TRBV6-1 and TRBJ2-3; 8 positions match TRBD2. Germline values: CDR1 MNHNS, CDR2 SASEGT. The CDR3 consists of 14 residues. J lost 1 base, V lost 7 bases, and 4 bases had no gene match.

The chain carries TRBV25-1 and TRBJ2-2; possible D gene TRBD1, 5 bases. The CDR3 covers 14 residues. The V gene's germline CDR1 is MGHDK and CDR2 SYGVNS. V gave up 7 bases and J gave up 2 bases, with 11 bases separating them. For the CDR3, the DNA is TGTGCCAGCAAGGGGCCCTATAACACCGGGGAGCTGTTTTTT. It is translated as CASKGPYNTGELFF.

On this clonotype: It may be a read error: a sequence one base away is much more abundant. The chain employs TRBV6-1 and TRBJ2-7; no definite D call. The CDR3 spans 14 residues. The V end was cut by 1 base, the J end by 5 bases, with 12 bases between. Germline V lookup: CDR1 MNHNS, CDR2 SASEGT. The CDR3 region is CASSEDVKTDEQYF. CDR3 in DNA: TGTGCCAGCAGTGAAGATGTCAAGACGGACGAGCAGTACTTC.

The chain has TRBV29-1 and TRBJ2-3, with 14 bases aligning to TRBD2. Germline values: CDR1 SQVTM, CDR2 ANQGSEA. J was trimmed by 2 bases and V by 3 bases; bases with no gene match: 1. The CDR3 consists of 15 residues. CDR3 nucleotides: TGCAGCGTTGAGACTAGCGGGAGGGTCACAGATACGCAGTATTTT. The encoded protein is CSVETSGRVTDTQYF.

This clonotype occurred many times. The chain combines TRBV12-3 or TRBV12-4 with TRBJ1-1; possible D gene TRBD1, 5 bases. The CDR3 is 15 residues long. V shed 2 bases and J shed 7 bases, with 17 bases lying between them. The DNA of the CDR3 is TGTGCCAGCAGTTTAATCTGGCAGGGCCGAGGTGAAGCTTTCTTT. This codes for CASSLIWQGRGEAFF.

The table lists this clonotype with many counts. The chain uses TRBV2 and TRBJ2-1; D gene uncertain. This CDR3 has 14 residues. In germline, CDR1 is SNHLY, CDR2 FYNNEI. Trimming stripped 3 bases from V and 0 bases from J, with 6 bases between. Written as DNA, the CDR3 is TGTGCCAGCAGTGATTTCCCCTCCTACAATGAGCAGTTCTTC. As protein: CASSDFPSYNEQFF.

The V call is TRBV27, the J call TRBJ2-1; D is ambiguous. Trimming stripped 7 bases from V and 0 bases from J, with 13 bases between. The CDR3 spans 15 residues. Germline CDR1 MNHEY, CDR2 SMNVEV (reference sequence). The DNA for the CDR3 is TGTGCCAGCAAAAAGGACGGAAGCTCCTACAATGAGCAGTTCTTC. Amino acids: CASKKDGSSYNEQFF.

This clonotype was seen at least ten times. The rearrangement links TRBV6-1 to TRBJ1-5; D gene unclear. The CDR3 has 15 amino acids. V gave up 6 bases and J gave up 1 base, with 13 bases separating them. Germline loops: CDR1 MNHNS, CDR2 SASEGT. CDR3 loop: CASRGQDGSNQPQHF. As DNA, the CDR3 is TGTGCCAGCAGGGGCCAGGACGGCAGCAATCAGCCCCAGCATTTT.

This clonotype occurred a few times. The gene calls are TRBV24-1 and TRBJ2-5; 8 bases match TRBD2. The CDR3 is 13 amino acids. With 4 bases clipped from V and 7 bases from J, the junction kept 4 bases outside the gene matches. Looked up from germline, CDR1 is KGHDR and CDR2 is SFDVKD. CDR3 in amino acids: CATSETAGGTQYF. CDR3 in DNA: TGTGCCACCAGTGAAACGGCGGGGGGGACCCAGTACTTC.

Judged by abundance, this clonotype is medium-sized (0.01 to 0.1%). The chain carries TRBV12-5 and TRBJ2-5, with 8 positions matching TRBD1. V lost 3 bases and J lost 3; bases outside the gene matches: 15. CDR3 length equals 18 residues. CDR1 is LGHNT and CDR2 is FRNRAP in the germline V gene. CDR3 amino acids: CASGFSWQGAALKETQYF. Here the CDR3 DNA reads TGTGCTAGTGGTTTTAGTTGGCAGGGGGCTGCCCTAAAAGAGACCCAGTACTTC.